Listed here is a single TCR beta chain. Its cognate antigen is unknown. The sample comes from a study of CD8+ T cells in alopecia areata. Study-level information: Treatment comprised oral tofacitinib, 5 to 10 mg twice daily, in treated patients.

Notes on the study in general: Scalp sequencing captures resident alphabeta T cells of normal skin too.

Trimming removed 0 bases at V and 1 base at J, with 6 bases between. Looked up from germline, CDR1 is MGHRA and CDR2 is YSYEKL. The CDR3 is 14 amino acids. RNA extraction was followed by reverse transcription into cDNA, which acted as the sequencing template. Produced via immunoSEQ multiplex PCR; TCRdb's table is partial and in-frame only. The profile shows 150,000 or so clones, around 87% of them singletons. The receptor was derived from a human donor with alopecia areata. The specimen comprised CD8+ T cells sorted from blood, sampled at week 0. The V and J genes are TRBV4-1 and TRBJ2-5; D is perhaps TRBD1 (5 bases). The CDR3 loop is CASSQDDSQETQYF. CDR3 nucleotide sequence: TGCGCCAGCAGCCAAGATGACAGCCAAGAGACCCAGTACTTC.